This TCR beta chain came from a study of identical twins. Only healthy Caucasians were enrolled as donors. The CDR3 length is 16 residues. V lost 6 bases, J lost 5 bases, and 6 bases stayed unmatched. TCRdb called the 5' RACE reads again in MiXCR, with one record for every CDR3 protein. The profile shows around 500,000 distinct CDR3 sequences, approximately 14% of them singletons. The table lists this clonotype with a few counts. The antigen is unknown. Findings of the study overall: For zero-insertion analyses, partial confounding could come from invariant MAIT and iNKT cells. Reduced insertions were recorded for abundant cord blood beta clonotypes, with no such pattern in memory repertoires.

This same sample was also part of a study on yellow fever vaccine responses in identical twins.

Sequenced: CD4+ T cells sorted from blood. The chain employs TRBV12-3 or TRBV12-4 and TRBJ2-1; 14 positions match TRBD2. The clonotype was recovered from a woman younger than 35 in good health. The chain's CDR3 is CASRYKGLAGDNEQFF. The CDR3 region has the DNA TGTGCCAGCAGGTATAAGGGACTAGCGGGGGACAATGAGCAGTTCTTC.